This T cell receptor beta chain was sequenced during a study of blood T cell repertoires in COVID-19. The CDR3 consists of 18 residues. With V trimmed by 3 bases and J by 2 bases, 15 bases remained unmatched. The protocol was immunoSEQ multiplex PCR, while the TCRdb copy is restricted to in-frame clones and leaves out a portion. This sample has about 140,000 clones, with 84% found just once. The TCR sequence derives from a woman between 50 and 59 years old with acute COVID-19. The chain is built from TRBV23-1 and TRBJ2-7; 8 nucleotides line up with TRBD1. TRBV23-1 carries the ORF label, with uncertain function. Input material: PBMCs or T cells enriched from blood (not recorded which). CDR3 in amino acids: CASSQFKSRGLYPYEQYF. CDR3 sequence (DNA): TGCGCCAGCAGTCAGTTCAAAAGCAGGGGGCTTTACCCCTACGAGCAGTACTTC.